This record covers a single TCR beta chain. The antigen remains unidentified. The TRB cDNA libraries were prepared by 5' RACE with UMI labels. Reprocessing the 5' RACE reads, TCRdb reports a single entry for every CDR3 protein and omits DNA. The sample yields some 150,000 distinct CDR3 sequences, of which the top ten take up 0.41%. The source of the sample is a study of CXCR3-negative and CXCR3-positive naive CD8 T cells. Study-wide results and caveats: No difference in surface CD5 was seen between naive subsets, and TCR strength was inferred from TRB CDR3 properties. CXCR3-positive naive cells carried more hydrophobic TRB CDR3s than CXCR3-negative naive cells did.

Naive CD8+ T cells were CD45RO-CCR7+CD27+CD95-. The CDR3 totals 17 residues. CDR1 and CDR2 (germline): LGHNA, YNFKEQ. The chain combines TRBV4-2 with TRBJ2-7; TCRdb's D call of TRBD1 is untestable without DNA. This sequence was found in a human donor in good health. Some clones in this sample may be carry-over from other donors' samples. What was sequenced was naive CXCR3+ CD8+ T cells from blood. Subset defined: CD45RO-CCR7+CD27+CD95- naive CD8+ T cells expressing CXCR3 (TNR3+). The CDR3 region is CASSPKLTGLDSYEQYF.